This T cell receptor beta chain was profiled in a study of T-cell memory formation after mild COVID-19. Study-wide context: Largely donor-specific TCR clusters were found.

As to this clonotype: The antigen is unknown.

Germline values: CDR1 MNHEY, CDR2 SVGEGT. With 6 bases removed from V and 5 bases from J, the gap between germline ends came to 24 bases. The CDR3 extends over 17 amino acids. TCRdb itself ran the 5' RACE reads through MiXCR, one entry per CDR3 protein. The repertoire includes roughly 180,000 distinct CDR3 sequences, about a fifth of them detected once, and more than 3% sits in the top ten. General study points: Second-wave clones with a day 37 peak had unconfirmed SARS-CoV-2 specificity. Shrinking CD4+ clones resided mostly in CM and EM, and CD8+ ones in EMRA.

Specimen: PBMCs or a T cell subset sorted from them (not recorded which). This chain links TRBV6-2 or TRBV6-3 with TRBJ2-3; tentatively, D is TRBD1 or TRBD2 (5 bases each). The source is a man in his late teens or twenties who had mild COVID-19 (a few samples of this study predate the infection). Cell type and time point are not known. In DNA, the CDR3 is TGTGCCAGCAGCTCGAGGGGCGGTCGCACATTTAGAGATACGCAGTATTTT. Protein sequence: CASSSRGGRTFRDTQYF.